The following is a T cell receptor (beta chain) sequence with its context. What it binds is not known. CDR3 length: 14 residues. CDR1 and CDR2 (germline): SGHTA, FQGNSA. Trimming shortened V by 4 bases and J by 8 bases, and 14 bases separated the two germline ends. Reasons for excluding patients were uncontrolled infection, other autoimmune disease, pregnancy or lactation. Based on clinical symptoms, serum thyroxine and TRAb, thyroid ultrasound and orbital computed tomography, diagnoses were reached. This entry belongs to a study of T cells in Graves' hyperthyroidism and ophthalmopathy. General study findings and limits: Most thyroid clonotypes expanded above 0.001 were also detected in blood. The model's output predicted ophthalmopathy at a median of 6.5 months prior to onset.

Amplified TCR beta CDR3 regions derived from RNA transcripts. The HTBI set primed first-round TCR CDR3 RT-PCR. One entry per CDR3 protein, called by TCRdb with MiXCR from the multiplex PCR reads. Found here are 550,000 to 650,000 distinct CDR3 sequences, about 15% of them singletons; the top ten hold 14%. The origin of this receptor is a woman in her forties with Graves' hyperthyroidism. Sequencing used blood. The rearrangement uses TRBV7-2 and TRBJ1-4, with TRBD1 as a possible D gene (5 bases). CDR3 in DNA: TGTGCCAGCAGCTCGGGACTCACCCGGGAAAAACTGTTTTTT. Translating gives CASSSGLTREKLFF.